This T cell receptor (beta chain) was recovered during a study of blood T cell repertoires in COVID-19. TCRdb's copy holds only in-frame clones and misses some; the assay was immunoSEQ multiplex PCR. The sample lists roughly 220,000 clones; 84% were seen once. The ends lost 0 bases at V and 2 bases at J; junction bases unmatched: 2. Germline V lookup: CDR1 SGDLS, CDR2 YYNGEE. The CDR3 is made up of 15 amino acids. What was sequenced was peripheral blood. The chain uses TRBV9 and TRBJ2-3, with 8 bases matching TRBD2. This TCR was recovered from a man aged 25-45 years with active or convalescent COVID-19. The CDR3 nucleotides are TGTGCCAGCAGCGTAGCGGGGGGGATCACAGATACGCAGTATTTT. Its protein is CASSVAGGITDTQYF. Complete variable domain (other parts from reference TRBV9 and TRBJ2-3): DSGVTQTPKHLITATGQRVTLRCSPRSGDLSVYWYQQSLDQGLQFLIQYYNGEERAKGNILERFSAQQFPDLHSELNLSSLELGDSALYFCASSVAGGITDTQYFGPGTRLTVL.